This entry lists 32 T cell receptor beta chains sequenced from one sample in a study of regulatory T cells in long-lasting Graves disease. Documented time point: persistent/refractory GD, antithyroid drugs over 5 years with positive TRAb. PBMCs were the source of the RNA used for TCR sequencing. Both iRepertoire HTBI primers and Arm-PCR of CDR3 regions were used to build the TCR beta libraries. A single record per CDR3 protein comes from TCRdb applying MiXCR to the multiplex PCR reads. This table holds some 300,000 distinct CDR3 sequences, around 20% found once. Specimen: peripheral blood mononuclear cells (PBMCs), collected when the disease was refractory, from a patient treated with antithyroid drugs. The receptors originated from a female donor with Graves disease.

The sample holds many counts of this clonotype. The chain joins TRBV10-1 to TRBJ2-7; 7 bases are a match to TRBD1. The germline gives CDR1 WNHNN, CDR2 SYGVQD (reference sequence). The CDR3 runs to 14 residues. V dropped 2 bases and J dropped 6; count of bases not matched to a gene: 7. The CDR3 sequence: CASSEIGTAGEQYF. The CDR3 DNA reads as TGCGCCAGCAGTGAGATTGGGACAGCCGGCGAGCAGTACTTC.

This clonotype has ten or more counts. The chain carries TRBV6-1 and TRBJ1-4; D uncertain. Germline V lookup: CDR1 MNHNS, CDR2 SASEGT. Trimming left V 6 bases short and J 4 bases short, with 6 bases between. The CDR3 runs 12 residues. The CDR3 here is CASRKINEKLFF. The CDR3 DNA sequence: TGTGCCAGCAGGAAGATTAATGAAAAACTGTTTTTT.

The chain recombines TRBV6-1 with TRBJ1-2; D might be TRBD1 (5 bases). The CDR3 is 14 amino acids. The germline V gene encodes CDR1 MNHNS and CDR2 SASEGT. Trimming took 5 bases from V and 4 from J, leaving 14 bases between them. The CDR3 region has the DNA TGTGCCAGCAGTCGGAGTGGACAAGCCTATGGCTACACCTTC. Translated, it gives CASSRSGQAYGYTF.

J is TRBJ2-2 and V is TRBV29-1, with TRBD1 matching 8 bases. The CDR3 sequence is 16 residues long. Trimming cost V 6 bases and J 8 bases; bases outside gene matches: 17. Germline V gene lookup returns CDR1 SQVTM and CDR2 ANQGSEA. For the CDR3, the DNA is TGCAGCGTGGAGGTGACAGGGGTACGGGCGGCGGGGGAGCTGTTTTTT. Its translation is CSVEVTGVRAAGELFF.

This clonotype was seen many times. V is TRBV6-2 or TRBV6-3 and J is TRBJ2-5; 7 bases align to TRBD2. The CDR3 has 14 residues. The V gene's germline CDR1 is MNHEY and CDR2 SVGEGT. V lost 4 bases and J lost 3; bases outside the gene matches: 5. CDR3 protein: CASSWLAEEETQYF. CDR3 DNA: TGTGCCAGCAGTTGGCTAGCGGAGGAAGAGACCCAGTACTTC.

This clonotype was recorded at least ten times. The chain joins TRBV20-1 to TRBJ2-7; D could derive from TRBD1 or TRBD2 (5 bases each). V lost 6 bases, J lost 6 bases, and 18 bases lay in between. CDR3 length: 13 residues. The germline V gene has CDR1 DFQATT and CDR2 SNEGSKA (reference sequence). The CDR3 bases are TGCAGTGCCATAGCTGGGGGAAAGCTCGAGCAGTACTTC. It codes for CSAIAGGKLEQYF.

Comment on this clonotype: A much larger clone lies one base from this, so it may be a read error. The rearrangement joins TRBV3-1 to TRBJ2-2; D call uncertain. This CDR3 is 12 amino acids long. Per germline, CDR1 LGHDT and CDR2 YNNKEL (reference sequence). CDR3 residues: CTSTTSDGELFF. The CDR3 bases are TGTACCAGCACGACTTCAGACGGGGAGCTGTTTTTT.

This clonotype appeared many times. The CDR3 bases are TGTGCCAGCAGCCCGACTAGCGGGAGCTACGAGCAGTACTTC. It translates to CASSPTSGSYEQYF. This rearrangement joins TRBV7-6 to TRBJ2-7, with TRBD2 matching over 12 bases. Germline assignment: CDR1 SGHVS and CDR2 FNYEAQ. V was clipped by 5 bases and J by 3 bases; unmatched bases: 2. This CDR3 contains 14 residues.

This chain uses TRBV27 with TRBJ2-2; TRBD2 matches 15 bases. The germline CDR1 and CDR2 sequences are MNHEY and SMNVEV (reference sequence). The V and J ends lost 2 bases and 4 bases, in that order; junction bases with no gene match: 5. The CDR3 spans 18 residues. The CDR3 loop reads CASSLLGLAGGPTGELFF. DNA of the CDR3: TGTGCCAGCAGTTTACTAGGACTAGCGGGAGGGCCCACCGGGGAGCTGTTTTTT.

This chain links TRBV4-2 with TRBJ2-7; a possible D gene is TRBD1 (5 bases). The CDR3 sequence is 15 residues long. CDR1 is LGHNA and CDR2 is YNFKEQ in the germline V gene. V dropped 1 base and J dropped 3 bases, with 13 bases sitting between them. CDR3 nucleotides: TGTGCCAGCAGCCAAGCCAGTCAACAGGACTACGAGCAGTACTTC. It yields the protein CASSQASQQDYEQYF.

This clonotype was seen many times. The V and J genes are TRBV28 and TRBJ1-6; the D is unclear. Germline CDR1 reads MDHEN; CDR2 reads SYDVKM. The CDR3 contains 12 residues. Trimming stripped 5 bases from V and 8 bases from J, with 7 bases between. The CDR3 is CASSTSYSPLHF. CDR3 in DNA: TGTGCCAGCAGTACCTCTTATTCACCCCTCCACTTT.

This clonotype was seen at least ten times. This chain links TRBV28 with TRBJ2-7; D is tentatively TRBD1 or TRBD2 (5 bases each). V was pared by 10 bases and J by 6 bases, with 22 bases between. The CDR3 has 14 amino acids. From germline, CDR1 is MDHEN and CDR2 SYDVKM. CDR3 sequence reads: CATTGALQVVEQYF. DNA of the CDR3: TGTGCCACCACCGGGGCCTTACAGGTCGTCGAGCAGTACTTC.

Points on this clonotype: A much bigger clone sits one base away, suggesting this may be a read error. This chain uses TRBV7-2 with TRBJ2-2; tentative D call: TRBD2 (6 bases). The germline CDR1 and CDR2 sequences are SGHTA and FQGNSA. The CDR3 covers 15 residues. The CDR3 reads CDSSRDFPNTGELFF. The DNA of the CDR3 is TGTGACAGCAGCCGGGACTTCCCCAACACCGGGGAGCTGTTTTTT. Together with reference TRBV7-2 and TRBJ2-2, the CDR3 gives the full variable domain: GAGVSQSPSNKVTEKGKDVELRCDPISGHTALYWYRQSLGQGLEFLIYFQGNSAPDKSGLPSDRFSAERTGGSVSTLTIQRTQQEDSAVYLCDSSRDFPNTGELFFGEGSRLTVL.

V usage is TRBV27 and J usage is TRBJ2-1, with 8 nucleotides matching TRBD2. The CDR3 covers 16 residues. V dropped 6 bases and J dropped 7; count of bases not matched to a gene: 14. Looked up from germline, CDR1 is MNHEY and CDR2 is SMNVEV (reference sequence). The CDR3 loop reads CASSPPRTGGQNEQFF. DNA for the CDR3: TGTGCCAGCAGCCCCCCTAGAACGGGAGGGCAGAATGAGCAGTTCTTC.

The rearrangement joins TRBV12-3 or TRBV12-4 to TRBJ1-1; no firm D call. CDR3 length equals 14 residues. The V end was cut by 4 bases, the J end by 6 bases, with 15 bases between. As DNA, the CDR3 is TGTGCCAGCAGTTACGGGGTCGGCGGCGCTGAAGCTTTCTTT. Translation gives CASSYGVGGAEAFF.

This clonotype was counted a few times. This chain connects TRBV15 to TRBJ2-4; D is tentatively TRBD1 or TRBD2 (5 bases each). V was cut by 0 bases and J by 11 bases, with 23 bases left in between. CDR1 is LNHNV, CDR2 YYDKDF, per germline (reference sequence). The CDR3 is 17 amino acids. CDR3 bases: TGTGCCACCAGCAGAGATCAGGTGTTGGAGCGGAGAGGGGTTCAGTACTTC. Translation gives CATSRDQVLERRGVQYF.

The gene calls are TRBV7-2 and TRBJ1-3; D is uncertain. V gave up 4 bases and J gave up 0 bases, with 19 bases separating them. Germline V CDR1 and CDR2: SGHTA, FQGNSA. CDR3 size: 18 residues. The CDR3 DNA sequence: TGTGCCAGCAGCTACCGTGTGACGGTTCCCTTCTCTGGAAACACCATATATTTT. It translates to CASSYRVTVPFSGNTIYF.

This clonotype was observed many times. This chain uses TRBV20-1 with TRBJ2-7, with D tentatively TRBD2 (7 bases). Trimming removed 1 base from V and 0 bases from J, with 10 bases in between. This CDR3 has 14 residues. Germline values: CDR1 DFQATT, CDR2 SNEGSKA (reference sequence). In DNA form, the CDR3 reads TGCAGTGCTAGAGGCGGGGGCCTCTCCTACGAGCAGTACTTC. Its protein product is CSARGGGLSYEQYF.

The V call is TRBV4-3, the J call TRBJ2-2; 10 bases match TRBD1. The germline V gene has CDR1 LGHNA and CDR2 YSLEER. This CDR3 is 16 amino acids long. After removal of 5 bases from V and 4 bases from J, the junction contained 7 bases not matched to a gene. The CDR3, as DNA: TGCGCCAGCAGCTTCCGGGACAGGGGTTCCACCGGGGAGCTGTTTTTT. It encodes CASSFRDRGSTGELFF.

This clonotype was counted once. This chain connects TRBV4-3 to TRBJ1-3, with D unresolved. The CDR3 is 14 amino acids. The V gene lost 0 bases and the J gene lost 4 bases, with 7 bases spanning the gap. Germline V gives CDR1 LGHNA, CDR2 YSLEER. The CDR3 sequence is CASSQDGWGNTIYF. The CDR3 nucleotides read TGCGCCAGCAGCCAAGATGGGTGGGGAAACACCATATATTTT.

A note on this clonotype: Its ends do not fully match the called genes, so a read error is possible. V and J are TRBV5-6 and TRBJ1-1; weak D call: TRBD1 (5 bases). This CDR3 has 15 residues. Per the germline V gene, CDR1 is SGHDT and CDR2 is YYEEEE. The CDR3 DNA follows: TGTGCCAGCAGCTCGGCCGGGACCTACAACACTGAAGCTTCCTTT. Translation gives CASSSAGTYNTEASF.

J is TRBJ2-1 and V is TRBV7-2; no reliable D call. Germline CDR1 reads SGHTA; CDR2 reads FQGNSA. The CDR3 spans 15 residues. The V gene lost 5 bases and the J gene lost 3 bases, with 14 bases spanning the gap. CDR3 DNA sequence: TGTGCCAGCAGCCAAAACTACCGAGGCTACAATGAGCAGTTCTTC. It codes for CASSQNYRGYNEQFF.

J is TRBJ2-7 and V is TRBV18, with TRBD2 identical over 11 bases. This CDR3 spans 16 amino acids. CDR1 and CDR2 (germline): KGHSH, LQKENI. The V segment lost 0 bases and the J segment 2 bases; nucleotides outside the gene matches: 3. The CDR3 DNA follows: TGTGCCAGCTCACCACCTATAGCGGGAGGGCCCTACGAGCAGTACTTC. It translates to CASSPPIAGGPYEQYF.

This clonotype has just a few counts. The rearrangement uses TRBV18 and TRBJ1-4; D remains unclear. The CDR3 has 13 amino acids. V lost 4 bases and J 8 bases, leaving 11 bases between the germline ends. Germline-derived CDR1 and CDR2 are KGHSH and LQKENI. CDR3 sequence: CASSQGREEKLFF. The CDR3 nucleotides are TGTGCCAGCTCACAGGGAAGAGAGGAAAAACTGTTTTTT.

V gene TRBV18 combines with J gene TRBJ1-5; TRBD1 matches 9 bases. J was trimmed by 3 bases and V by 4 bases; bases with no gene match: 4. Looked up from germline, CDR1 is KGHSH and CDR2 is LQKENI. CDR3 length equals 15 residues. The CDR3 DNA is TGTGCCAGCTCACGGGGGACAGGGCCCAATCAGCCCCAGCATTTT. It is translated as CASSRGTGPNQPQHF.

This clonotype was counted many times. The chain recombines TRBV28 with TRBJ1-2; D unresolved. Germline V gene data show CDR1 as MDHEN and CDR2 as SYDVKM. This CDR3 region has 14 residues. V lost 7 bases, J lost 4 bases, and 16 bases lay in between. In nucleotides, the CDR3 is TGTGCCAGCACCCTCACGGCGGGGTCCTATGGCTACACCTTC. Protein: CASTLTAGSYGYTF.

Concerning this clonotype itself: It may be a read error: a sequence one base away is much more abundant. The rearrangement links TRBV7-2 to TRBJ1-5, with unresolved D. The CDR3 consists of 13 residues. Trimming took off 5 bases at V and 0 bases at J, with 5 bases between the two ends. Per germline, CDR1 SGHTA and CDR2 FQGNSA. The CDR3 loop reads CASSPFSNQPQHF. The CDR3 coding sequence is TGTGCCAGCAGCCCCTTTAGCAATCAGCCCCAGCATTTT.

This clonotype was observed a handful of times. The chain links TRBV20-1 to TRBJ2-1; the match to TRBD2 covers 8 bases. V was pared by 0 bases and J by 7 bases, with 11 bases of the junction left unmatched. In germline, CDR1 is DFQATT, CDR2 SNEGSKA (reference sequence). CDR3 size: 16 residues. This CDR3 reads CSARDGSGRMGNEQFF. The CDR3 nucleotides read TGCAGTGCTAGAGATGGAAGCGGGAGAATGGGTAATGAGCAGTTCTTC.

This sequence joins TRBV7-3 and TRBJ2-1; D gene uncertain. This CDR3 region has 13 residues. The ends were cut back, 2 bases at V and 8 bases at J, with 10 bases in the middle. Germline lookup yields CDR1 SGHTA and CDR2 FQGTGA. The CDR3 DNA follows: TGTGCCAGCAGCTTATGGCCCGGCGATGAGCAGTTCTTC. Its translation is CASSLWPGDEQFF.

The rearrangement uses TRBV12-3 or TRBV12-4 and TRBJ1-2; perhaps TRBD1 as D (5 bases). This CDR3 is 13 amino acids long. V dropped 6 bases and J dropped 6 bases, with 14 bases sitting between them. The chain's CDR3 is CASSPGLPNGYTF. The CDR3 coding sequence is TGTGCCAGCAGCCCAGGGTTACCTAATGGCTACACCTTC.

This clonotype has a count of ten or more. V gene TRBV7-2 combines with J gene TRBJ2-7; D remains unclear. Between the trimmed V and J ends, which lost 3 bases and 4 bases, there was a span of 13 bases. This CDR3 is built from 14 residues. Germline values: CDR1 SGHTA, CDR2 FQGNSA. Here the CDR3 reads CASSLGRAMYEQYF. DNA of the CDR3: TGTGCCAGCAGCTTGGGCAGAGCCATGTACGAGCAGTACTTC.

This rearrangement joins TRBV7-2 to TRBJ1-4; weak D call: TRBD1 (5 bases). CDR3 size: 15 residues. In germline, CDR1 is SGHTA, CDR2 FQGNSA. Trimming took off 5 bases at V and 6 bases at J, with 16 bases between the two ends. The CDR3 DNA follows: TGTGCCAGCAGCCCGGGGGGACGGGAATATGAAAAACTGTTTTTT. Protein: CASSPGGREYEKLFF.